The TCR beta chain described here comes from a study of cytomegalovirus exposure and HLA in healthy donors. Germline CDR1 LGHNA, CDR2 YSLEER. This CDR3 contains 16 residues. Deletions cut 1 base from V and 0 bases from J, with 12 bases between. This PCR relied on a set of 60 Vbeta primers and 13 Jbeta primers. Measured with immunoSEQ multiplex PCR; TCRdb has only the in-frame clones, and not every one. The data hold approximately 100,000 clones, with about four fifths observed a single time. The sequenced sample was PBMCs. The clonotype originates from a female donor in good health and CMV-seropositive. This chain joins TRBV4-3 and TRBJ1-1; D ambiguous. As DNA, the CDR3 is TGCGCCAGCAGCCAAGCACCACAAGTGATGAACACTGAAGCTTTCTTT. It specifies CASSQAPQVMNTEAFF.